This TCR beta chain comes out of a study of T cells in Graves' hyperthyroidism and ophthalmopathy. General study findings and limits: The authors' 13 V-J model separated ophthalmopathy from stable hyperthyroidism. Clonotypes that were expanded in thyroid above 0.001 mostly appeared in blood too.

A Clinical Activity Score of at least 3, a NOSPECS grade of at least 4 and a duration under 3 months were recorded in the ophthalmopathy patients. Researchers took RNA transcripts and amplified the TCR beta CDR3 regions from them. TCR CDR3 underwent first-round RT-PCR with the HTBI primer set. Each CDR3 protein is one row after TCRdb ran MiXCR on the multiplex PCR reads. The sample has hundreds of thousands of distinct CDR3 sequences, 15% to 20% seen once. Comment on this clonotype: Its antigen remains unidentified.

The sequence came from a man aged 40-55 years with Graves' ophthalmopathy. The specimen was blood.

Written as DNA, the CDR3 is TGTGCCAGCAGCCAATCTAGCGGGAACCCTGGAAGGACCCAGTATTTT. Protein: CASSQSSGNPGRTQYF. The V and J genes are TRBV3-1 and TRBJ2-3, with 9 bases identical to TRBD2. CDR3 length: 16 residues. V lost 2 bases and J lost 12; bases outside the gene matches: 15. Germline-derived CDR1 and CDR2 are LGHDT and YNNKEL (reference sequence).